This T cell receptor beta chain originates from a study of T cell changes during pregnancy in multiple sclerosis. V shed 1 base and J 10 bases; nucleotides not matched to a gene: 7. This CDR3 spans 16 amino acids. Germline V lookup: CDR1 LNHDA, CDR2 SQIVND (reference sequence). Repertoires were generated with immunoSEQ multiplex PCR, while TCRdb's copy carries only in-frame clones and drops some. Among fewer than 90,000 clones listed, 94% were seen once. This chain connects TRBV19 to TRBJ2-1, with 13 bases identical to TRBD2. This receptor was taken from a female donor in good health, enrolled as a control in a pregnancy study. Material: peripheral blood, obtained after pregnancy. CDR3 protein: CASSIGRTSGSGEQFF. The CDR3, as DNA: TGTGCCAGTAGTATAGGTCGGACTAGCGGGAGTGGCGAGCAGTTCTTC.